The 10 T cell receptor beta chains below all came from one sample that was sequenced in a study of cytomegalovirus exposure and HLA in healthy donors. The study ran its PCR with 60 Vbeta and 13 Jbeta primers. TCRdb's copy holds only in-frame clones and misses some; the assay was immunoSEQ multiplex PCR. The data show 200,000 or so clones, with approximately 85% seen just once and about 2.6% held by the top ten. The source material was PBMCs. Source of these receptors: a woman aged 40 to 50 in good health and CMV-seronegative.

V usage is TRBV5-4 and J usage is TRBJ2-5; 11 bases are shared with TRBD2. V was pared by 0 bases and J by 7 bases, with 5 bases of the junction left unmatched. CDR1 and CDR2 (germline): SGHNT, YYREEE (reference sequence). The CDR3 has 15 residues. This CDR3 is CASSLELAGGGTQYF. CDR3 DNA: TGTGCCAGCAGCTTGGAGCTAGCGGGAGGCGGGACCCAGTACTTC.

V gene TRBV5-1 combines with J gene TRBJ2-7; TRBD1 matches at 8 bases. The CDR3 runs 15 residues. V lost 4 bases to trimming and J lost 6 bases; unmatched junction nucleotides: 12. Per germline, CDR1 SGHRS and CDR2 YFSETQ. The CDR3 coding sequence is TGCGCCAGCAGCAGAGGACAGGGCTTTTCTTCCGAGCAGTACTTC. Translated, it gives CASSRGQGFSSEQYF.

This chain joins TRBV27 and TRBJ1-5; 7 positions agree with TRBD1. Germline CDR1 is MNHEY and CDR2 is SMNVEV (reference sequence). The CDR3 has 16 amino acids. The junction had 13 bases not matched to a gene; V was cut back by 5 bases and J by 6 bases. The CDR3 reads CASSRSRTGVRQPQHF. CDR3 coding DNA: TGTGCCAGCAGTCGGAGCCGGACAGGCGTACGTCAGCCCCAGCATTTT.

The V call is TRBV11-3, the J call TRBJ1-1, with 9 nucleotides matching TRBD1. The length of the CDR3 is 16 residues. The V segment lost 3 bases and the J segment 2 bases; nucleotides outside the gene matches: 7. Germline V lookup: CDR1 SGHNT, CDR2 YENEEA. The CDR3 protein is CASSFSGQGGNTEAFF. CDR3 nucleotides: TGTGCCAGCAGCTTCTCGGGACAGGGAGGAAACACTGAAGCTTTCTTT.

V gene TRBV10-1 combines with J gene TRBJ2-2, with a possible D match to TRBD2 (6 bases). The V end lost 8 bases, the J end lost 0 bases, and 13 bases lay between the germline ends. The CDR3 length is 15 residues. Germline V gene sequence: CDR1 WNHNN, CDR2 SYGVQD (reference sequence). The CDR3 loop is CASSAAGTNTGELFF. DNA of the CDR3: TGCGCCAGCTCAGCGGCGGGGACGAACACCGGGGAGCTGTTTTTT.

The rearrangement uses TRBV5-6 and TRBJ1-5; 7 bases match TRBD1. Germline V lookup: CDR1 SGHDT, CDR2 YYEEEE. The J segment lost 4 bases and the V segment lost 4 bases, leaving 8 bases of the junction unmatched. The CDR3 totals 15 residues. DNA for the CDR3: TGTGCCAGCAGCAGGGGGACAGTGGGGAATCAGCCCCAGCATTTT. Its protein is CASSRGTVGNQPQHF.

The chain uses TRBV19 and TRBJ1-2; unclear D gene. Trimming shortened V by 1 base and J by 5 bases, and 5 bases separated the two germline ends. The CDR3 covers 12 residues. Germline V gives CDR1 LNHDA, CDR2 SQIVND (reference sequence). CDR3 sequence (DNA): TGTGCCAGTAGTATAGGGCCTTATGGCTACACCTTC. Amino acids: CASSIGPYGYTF.

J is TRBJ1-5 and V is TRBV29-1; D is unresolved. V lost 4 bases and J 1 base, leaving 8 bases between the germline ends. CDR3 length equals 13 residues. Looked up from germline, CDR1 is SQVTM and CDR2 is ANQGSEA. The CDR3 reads CSVAQASNQPQHF. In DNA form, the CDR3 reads TGCAGCGTTGCCCAGGCCAGCAATCAGCCCCAGCATTTT.

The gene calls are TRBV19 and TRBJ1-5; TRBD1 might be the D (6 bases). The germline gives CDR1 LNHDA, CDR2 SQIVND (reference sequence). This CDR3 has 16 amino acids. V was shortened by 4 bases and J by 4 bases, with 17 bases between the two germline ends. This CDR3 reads CASSTGGGLRNQPQHF. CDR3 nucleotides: TGTGCCAGTAGTACTGGTGGGGGCCTGCGGAATCAGCCCCAGCATTTT.

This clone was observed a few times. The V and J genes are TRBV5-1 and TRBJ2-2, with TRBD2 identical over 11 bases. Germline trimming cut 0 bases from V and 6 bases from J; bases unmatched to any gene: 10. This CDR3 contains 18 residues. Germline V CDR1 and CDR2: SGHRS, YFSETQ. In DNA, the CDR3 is TGCGCCAGCAGCTTGGCGGTTGTGACTAGCGGGACCGCCGGGGAGCTGTTTTTT. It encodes CASSLAVVTSGTAGELFF.